Listed below are T cell receptor beta chains from one sample, sequenced in a study of blood T cell repertoires in COVID-19. This table comes from immunoSEQ multiplex PCR, and its TCRdb copy is limited to in-frame clones, with some not included. The table includes 300,000 to 350,000 clones, 90% detected once. Sequenced input: peripheral blood. These receptors were obtained from a woman in her thirties or forties with COVID-19, enrolled during active disease. Both conserved end residues are part of each CDR3. D genes are given only for firm matches. Clone size is stated in some rows and not others, as once, few, many or a class when expanded.

>TRBJ1-1|TRBD1|TRBV18|-|14
TGTGCCAGCTCACAAGGGACAGGGGGGACTGAAGCTTTCTTT
CASSQGTGGTEAFF
>TRBJ1-1|-|TRBV28|once|16
TGTGCCAGCAGTTTGAGCCGACAGTTTTCCATCACTGAAGCTTTCTTT
CASSLSRQFSITEAFF
>TRBJ1-1|TRBD1|TRBV12-5|-|12
TGTGCTAGTGGTTCAGGGGGGACTGAAGCTTTCTTT
CASGSGGTEAFF
>TRBJ2-3|TRBD2|TRBV6-4|-|16
TGTGCCAGCAGTGACAGCGGACTAGCGGGAGCAGATACGCAGTATTTT
CASSDSGLAGADTQYF
>TRBJ2-1|TRBD1|TRBV7-2|-|15
TGTGCCAGCAGCTTAAGACAGGGATTATACAATGAGCAGTTCTTC
CASSLRQGLYNEQFF
>TRBJ1-1|-|TRBV10-3|-|14
TGTGCCATCGGAGGAGTCCCGCTGAACACTGAAGCTTTCTTT
CAIGGVPLNTEAFF
>TRBJ2-7|TRBD1|TRBV18|-|13
TGTGCCAGCTCAGGACAGGAGAACTACGAGCAGTACTTC
CASSGQENYEQYF
>TRBJ2-7|-|TRBV30|-|12
TGTGCCTGGGCCTTCTCGGGACTTGAGCAGTACTTC
CAWAFSGLEQYF
>TRBJ1-1|-|TRBV5-5|-|16
TGTGCCAGCAGCCCCTCTGGTAGGGGTTTGAACACTGAAGCTTTCTTT
CASSPSGRGLNTEAFF
>TRBJ2-1|TRBD2|TRBV5-1|-|15
TGCGCCAGCAGCCTGCCACTAGCGGGATCGGATGAGCAGTTCTTC
CASSLPLAGSDEQFF
>TRBJ2-7|-|TRBV28|-|13
TGTGCCAGCACCTCTCCGAACGGGGGCGAGCAGTACTTC
CASTSPNGGEQYF
>TRBJ1-3|-|TRBV28|-|15
TGTGCCAGCAGGTTGGACGGGAGGGCGGGAAACACCATATATTTT
CASRLDGRAGNTIYF
>TRBJ2-2|TRBD1|TRBV29-1|-|20
TGCAGCGTTGGAGCTCTTCCGGGACAGGGGACGTTCGCGAACACCGGGGAGCTGTTTTTT
CSVGALPGQGTFANTGELFF
>TRBJ1-6|TRBD1|TRBV19|-|14
TGTGCCAGCCGAGGACAGGGTTATAATTCACCCCTCCACTTT
CASRGQGYNSPLHF
>TRBJ1-1|-|TRBV10-3|-|14
TGTGCCATCAGATCGGACAGCCCGAACACTGAAGCTTTCTTT
CAIRSDSPNTEAFF
>TRBJ1-2|-|TRBV4-3|-|15
TGCGCCAGCAGCCAAGGCGAAGATTTGCTCTATGGCTACACCTTC
CASSQGEDLLYGYTF
>TRBJ1-3|-|TRBV2|-|15
TGTGCCAGCAGTGGGCAGGGAACTCCTGGAAACACCATATATTTT
CASSGQGTPGNTIYF
>TRBJ2-4|TRBD1|TRBV7-2|-|14
TGTGCCAGCAGCATACCGGGACAGAAGGCCATTCAGTACTTC
CASSIPGQKAIQYF
>TRBJ1-2|-|TRBV28|-|15
TGTGCCAGCAGTTTATTTGGCAGGCGAACTTATGGCTACACCTTC
CASSLFGRRTYGYTF
>TRBJ2-7|-|TRBV2|-|13
TGTGCCAGCAGTGCAATGACAGGCAACGAGCAGTACTTC
CASSAMTGNEQYF
>TRBJ1-2|-|TRBV30|once|12
TGTGCCTGGAGTGGGCAGTTCGATGGCTACACCTTC
CAWSGQFDGYTF
>TRBJ2-7|-|TRBV30|few|14
TGTGCCTGGACCCTCGGGGATGTAAACCGAGGGCAGTACTTC
CAWTLGDVNRGQYF
>TRBJ2-2|TRBD2|TRBV4-3|once|19
TGCGCCAGCAGCCAAGATTCCCTTAGCGGGAGGGCGAACACCGGGGAGCTGTTTTTT
CASSQDSLSGRANTGELFF
>TRBJ2-7|-|TRBV21-1|-|16
TGTGCCAGCAGCAAAGCGGGCCTAGCGGGGGTCTACGAGCAGTACTTC
CASSKAGLAGVYEQYF
>TRBJ2-7|TRBD2|TRBV18|-|15
TGTGCCAGCTCACCGGAGGGACTAGCGGGGTACGAGCAGTACTTC
CASSPEGLAGYEQYF
>TRBJ2-3|TRBD1|TRBV5-1|-|18
TGCGCCAGCAGCTTGGAGGTGCAGGGGGCAAGGGGAACAGATACGCAGTATTTT
CASSLEVQGARGTDTQYF
>TRBJ1-2|TRBD1|TRBV10-3|-|13
TGTGCCATCGGGACAGGGGAGGGCTATGGCTACACCTTC
CAIGTGEGYGYTF
>TRBJ1-2|TRBD1|TRBV15|once|16
TGTGCCACCAGCAGAGAAAGGGGACAGGTGGGCTATGGCTACACCTTC
CATSRERGQVGYGYTF
>TRBJ2-7|-|TRBV6-2/TRBV6-3|-|12
TGTGCCAGCAGTGACAGGTTCTACGAGCAGTACTTC
CASSDRFYEQYF
>TRBJ1-1|-|TRBV7-9|-|14
TGTGCCAGCAGCTTTATGTCAGGGTACACTGAAGCTTTCTTT
CASSFMSGYTEAFF
>TRBJ1-5|-|TRBV5-1|-|14
TGCGCCAGCAGCTTGGAGGGGGATAATCAGCCCCAGCATTTT
CASSLEGDNQPQHF
>TRBJ2-7|TRBD1|TRBV3-1/TRBV3-2|-|16
TGTGCCAGCAGCAAAAGAGGGACAGGGCTCTCCTACGAGCAGTACTTC
CASSKRGTGLSYEQYF
>TRBJ1-2|-|TRBV28|-|15
TGTGCCAGCAGTCCTCCCGGAGGGGGGGGTGAGGGCTACACCTTC
CASSPPGGGGEGYTF
>TRBJ2-1|-|TRBV5-1|-|20
TGCGCCAGCAGCTTGGGATCGGTTCGGGCTAGCTCCCGACTATACAATGAGCAGTTCTTC
CASSLGSVRASSRLYNEQFF
>TRBJ1-1|TRBD1|TRBV28|-|19
TGTGCCAGTATAAGACCCTCCGGGACAGGAAGAAGGGTGAACACTGAAGCTTTCTTT
CASIRPSGTGRRVNTEAFF
>TRBJ2-7|-|TRBV6-6|-|13
TGTGCCAGCAGTTACCCAGGGAATAACGAGCAGTACTTC
CASSYPGNNEQYF
>TRBJ1-6|-|TRBV7-2|-|16
TGTGCCAGCAGCTCAAATCAGACACGACATAATTCACCCCTCCACTTT
CASSSNQTRHNSPLHF
>TRBJ2-7|-|TRBV28|-|14
TGTGCCAGCAATGCCGTACGGGACTCTGGGGAGCAGTACTTC
CASNAVRDSGEQYF
>TRBJ1-2|-|TRBV28|-|12
TGTGCCAGCACGCGGGTAACCGATGGCTACACCTTC
CASTRVTDGYTF
>TRBJ2-2|TRBD1|TRBV19|-|14
TGTGCCAGTAGTATGATCCAGGGGGCCGGGGAGCTGTTTTTT
CASSMIQGAGELFF
>TRBJ1-1|-|TRBV28|-|12
TGTGCCAGCAGCCTAGTCGGGTATGAAGCTTTCTTT
CASSLVGYEAFF
>TRBJ2-1|-|TRBV21-1|once|16
TGTGCCAGCAGCAAAGTGGAGGGGCTCCCCTACAATGAGCAGTTCTTC
CASSKVEGLPYNEQFF
>TRBJ2-3|-|TRBV3-1/TRBV3-2|-|13
TGTGCCAGCAGCCCCCGGGGCACAGATACGCAGTATTTT
CASSPRGTDTQYF
>TRBJ2-1|TRBD2|TRBV19|-|18
TGTGCCAGTAGTATGGGCCTAGCGGGAGCCGGCTCCTACAATGAGCAGTTCTTC
CASSMGLAGAGSYNEQFF
>TRBJ2-7|-|TRBV10-3|few|12
TGTGCCATCAGGGACACCCTCTACGAGCAGTACTTC
CAIRDTLYEQYF
>TRBJ2-7|TRBD2|TRBV27|few|15
TGTGCCAGCAGGTCTAGCGGGAAGTCCTCCTACGAGCAGTACTTC
CASRSSGKSSYEQYF
>TRBJ1-1|TRBD1|TRBV30|-|13
TGTGCCTGGGAGGTGACAGGGGGCTTTGAAGCTTTCTTT
CAWEVTGGFEAFF
>TRBJ2-1|-|TRBV27|-|15
TGTGCCAGCAGTTCTAGCCCGAGCTCCTACAATGAGCAGTTCTTC
CASSSSPSSYNEQFF
>TRBJ1-4|-|TRBV27|-|16
TGTGCCAGCAGTTTATCCCGGGGGATTCCCGAAGGGAAACTGTTTTTT
CASSLSRGIPEGKLFF
>TRBJ1-1|-|TRBV7-2|-|15
TGTGCCAGCAGCTTCTCACGGGGAGGAAACACTGAAGCTTTCTTT
CASSFSRGGNTEAFF
>TRBJ2-3|-|TRBV28|-|14
TGTGCCAGCAGTTCTCCGGGATCGAGCGATACGCAGTATTTT
CASSSPGSSDTQYF
>TRBJ1-3|-|TRBV18|-|15
TGTGCCAGCTCACCAGGAGGTAGCTCTGGAAACACCATATATTTT
CASSPGGSSGNTIYF
>TRBJ2-7|-|TRBV6-5|-|14
TGTGCCAGCAGTTTAGACATCGTCTCCTACGAGCAGTACTTC
CASSLDIVSYEQYF
>TRBJ1-2|TRBD1|TRBV9|few|17
TGTGCCAGCAGCTTAACGGGTAGGGGGCAGGGTGGCTATGGCTACACCTTC
CASSLTGRGQGGYGYTF
>TRBJ1-6|-|TRBV9|-|17
TGTGCCAGCAGCGTAGGGCTTGACAGAACCTATAATTCACCCCTCCACTTT
CASSVGLDRTYNSPLHF
>TRBJ1-2|-|TRBV28|-|16
TGTGCCAGCAGCCCCCTCAGGGGAAGGGTTAACTATGGCTACACCTTC
CASSPLRGRVNYGYTF
>TRBJ2-7|-|TRBV4-1|-|16
TGCGCCAGCAGCCAAGATGAACGAGAAATGTTCTACGAGCAGTACTTC
CASSQDEREMFYEQYF